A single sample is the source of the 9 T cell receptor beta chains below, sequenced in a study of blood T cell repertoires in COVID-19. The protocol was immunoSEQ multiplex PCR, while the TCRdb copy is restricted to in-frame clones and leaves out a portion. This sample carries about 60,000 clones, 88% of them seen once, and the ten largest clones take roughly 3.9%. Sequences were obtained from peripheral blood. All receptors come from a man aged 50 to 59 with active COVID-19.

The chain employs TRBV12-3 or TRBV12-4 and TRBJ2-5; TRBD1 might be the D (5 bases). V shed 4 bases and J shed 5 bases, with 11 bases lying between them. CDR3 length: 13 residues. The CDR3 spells CASSSGQFETQYF. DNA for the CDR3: TGTGCCAGCAGTTCAGGGCAGTTTGAGACCCAGTACTTC.

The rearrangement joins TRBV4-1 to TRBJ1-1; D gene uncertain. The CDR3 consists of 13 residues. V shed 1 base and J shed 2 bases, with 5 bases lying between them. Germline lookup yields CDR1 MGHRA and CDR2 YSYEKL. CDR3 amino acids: CASSQVGNTEAFF. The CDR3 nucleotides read TGCGCCAGCAGCCAAGTTGGCAACACTGAAGCTTTCTTT.

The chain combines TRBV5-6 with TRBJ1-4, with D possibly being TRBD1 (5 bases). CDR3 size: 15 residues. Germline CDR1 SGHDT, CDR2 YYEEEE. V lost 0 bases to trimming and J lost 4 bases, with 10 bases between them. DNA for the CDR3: TGTGCCAGCAGCTTGGGGCCAGGGCGTAATGAAAAACTGTTTTTT. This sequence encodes CASSLGPGRNEKLFF.

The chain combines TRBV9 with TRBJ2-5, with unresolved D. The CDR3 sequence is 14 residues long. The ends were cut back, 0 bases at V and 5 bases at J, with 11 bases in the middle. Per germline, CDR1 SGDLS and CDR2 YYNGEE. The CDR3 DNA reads TGTGCCAGCAGCGTAGGGGTGAGACTGGAGACCCAGTACTTC. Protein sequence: CASSVGVRLETQYF. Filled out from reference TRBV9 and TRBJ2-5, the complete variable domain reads DSGVTQTPKHLITATGQRVTLRCSPRSGDLSVYWYQQSLDQGLQFLIQYYNGEERAKGNILERFSAQQFPDLHSELNLSSLELGDSALYFCASSVGVRLETQYFGPGTRLLVL.

CDR3 sequence reads: CASSPGTGIRTEAFF. Here the CDR3 DNA reads TGTGCCAGCAGCCCCGGAACAGGGATTCGCACTGAAGCTTTCTTT. This chain uses TRBV5-4 with TRBJ1-1; weak D call: TRBD1 (6 bases). V lost 4 bases, J lost 4 bases, and 17 bases lay in between. CDR1 is SGHNT, CDR2 YYREEE, per germline (reference sequence). The CDR3 is 15 residues long.

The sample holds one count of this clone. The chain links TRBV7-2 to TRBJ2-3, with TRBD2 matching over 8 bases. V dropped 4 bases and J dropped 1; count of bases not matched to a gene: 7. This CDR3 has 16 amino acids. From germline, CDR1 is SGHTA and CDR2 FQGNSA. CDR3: CASSSRLTSGTDTQYF. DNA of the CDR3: TGTGCCAGCAGCTCCCGATTGACTAGCGGCACAGATACGCAGTATTTT.

CDR3 DNA sequence: TGTGCCAGCTCACCGCAACAGGGAACGAACGGGGAGCTGTTTTTT. This codes for CASSPQQGTNGELFF. This rearrangement joins TRBV18 to TRBJ2-2, with D possibly being TRBD1 (6 bases). With 3 bases removed from V and 7 bases from J, the gap between germline ends came to 15 bases. The CDR3 spans 15 residues. Germline values: CDR1 KGHSH, CDR2 LQKENI.

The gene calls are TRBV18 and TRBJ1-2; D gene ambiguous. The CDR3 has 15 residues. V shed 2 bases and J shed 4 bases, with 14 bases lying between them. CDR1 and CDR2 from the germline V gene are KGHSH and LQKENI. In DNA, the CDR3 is TGTGCCAGCTCACCAATTTACACCCCTTCCTATGGCTACACCTTC. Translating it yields CASSPIYTPSYGYTF.

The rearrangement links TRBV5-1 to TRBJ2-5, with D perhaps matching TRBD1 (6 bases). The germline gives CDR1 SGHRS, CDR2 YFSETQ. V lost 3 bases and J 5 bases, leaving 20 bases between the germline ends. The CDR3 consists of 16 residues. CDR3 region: CASSSFVDRHRETQYF. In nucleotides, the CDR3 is TGCGCCAGCAGCTCCTTCGTTGACAGGCACCGGGAGACCCAGTACTTC.